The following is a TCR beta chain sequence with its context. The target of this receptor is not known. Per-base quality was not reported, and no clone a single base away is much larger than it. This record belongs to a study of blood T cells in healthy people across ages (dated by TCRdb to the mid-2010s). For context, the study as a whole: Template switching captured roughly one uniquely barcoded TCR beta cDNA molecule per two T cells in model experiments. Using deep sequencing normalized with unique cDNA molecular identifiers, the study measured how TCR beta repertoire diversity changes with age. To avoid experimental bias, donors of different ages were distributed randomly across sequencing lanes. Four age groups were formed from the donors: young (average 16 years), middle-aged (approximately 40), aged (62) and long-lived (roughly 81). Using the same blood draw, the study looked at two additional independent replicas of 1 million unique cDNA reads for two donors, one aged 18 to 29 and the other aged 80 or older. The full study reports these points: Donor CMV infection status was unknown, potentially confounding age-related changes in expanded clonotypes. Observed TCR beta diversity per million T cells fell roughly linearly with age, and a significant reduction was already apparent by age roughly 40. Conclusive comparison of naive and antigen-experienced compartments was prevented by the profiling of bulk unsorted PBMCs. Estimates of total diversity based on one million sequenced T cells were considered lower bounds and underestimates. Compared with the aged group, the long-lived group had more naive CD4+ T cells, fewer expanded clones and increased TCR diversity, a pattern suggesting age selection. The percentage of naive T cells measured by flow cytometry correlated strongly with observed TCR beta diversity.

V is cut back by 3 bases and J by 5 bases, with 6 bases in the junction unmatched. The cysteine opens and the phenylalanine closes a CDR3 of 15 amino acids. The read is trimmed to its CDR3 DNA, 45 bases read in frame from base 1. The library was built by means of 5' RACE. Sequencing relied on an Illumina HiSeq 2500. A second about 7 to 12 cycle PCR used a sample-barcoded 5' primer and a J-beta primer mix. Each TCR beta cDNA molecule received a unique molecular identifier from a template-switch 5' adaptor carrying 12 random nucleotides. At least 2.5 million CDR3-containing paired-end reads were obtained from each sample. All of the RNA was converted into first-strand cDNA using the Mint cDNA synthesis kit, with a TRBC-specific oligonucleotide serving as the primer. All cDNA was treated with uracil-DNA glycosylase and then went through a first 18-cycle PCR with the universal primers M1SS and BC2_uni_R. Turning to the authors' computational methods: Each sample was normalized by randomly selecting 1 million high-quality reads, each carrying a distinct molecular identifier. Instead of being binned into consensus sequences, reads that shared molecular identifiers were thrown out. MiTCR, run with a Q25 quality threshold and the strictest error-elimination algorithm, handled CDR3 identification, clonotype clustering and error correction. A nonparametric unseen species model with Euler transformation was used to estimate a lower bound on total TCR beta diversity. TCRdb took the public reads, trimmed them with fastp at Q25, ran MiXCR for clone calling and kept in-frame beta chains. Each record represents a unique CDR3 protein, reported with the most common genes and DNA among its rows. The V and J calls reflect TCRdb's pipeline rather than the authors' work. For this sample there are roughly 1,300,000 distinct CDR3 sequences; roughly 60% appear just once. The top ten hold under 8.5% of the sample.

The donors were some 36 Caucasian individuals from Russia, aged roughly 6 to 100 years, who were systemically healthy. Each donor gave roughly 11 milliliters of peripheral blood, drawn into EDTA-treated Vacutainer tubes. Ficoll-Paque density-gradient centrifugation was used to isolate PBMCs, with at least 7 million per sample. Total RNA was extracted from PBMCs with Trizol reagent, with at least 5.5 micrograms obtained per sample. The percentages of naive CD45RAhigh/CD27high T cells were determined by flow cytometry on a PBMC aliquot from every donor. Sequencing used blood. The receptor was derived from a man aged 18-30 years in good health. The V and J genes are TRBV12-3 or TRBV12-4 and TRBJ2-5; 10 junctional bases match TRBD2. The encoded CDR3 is CASSFSGGAYETQYF. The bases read TGTGCCAGCAGTTTCAGCGGGGGGGCCTATGAGACCCAGTACTTC.